This T cell receptor (beta chain) is from a study of cytomegalovirus exposure and HLA in healthy donors. TCRdb's table, derived via immunoSEQ multiplex PCR, lists solely in-frame clones and lacks some. Of about 360,000 clones in the sample, 86% were seen once. This sequence was found in a young woman in good health and CMV-seronegative. The sample was PBMCs.

CDR3 nucleotide sequence: TGTGCCACCATTGATTGGGGGCGGGGGCCAATCTATGGCTACACCTTC. As protein: CATIDWGRGPIYGYTF. This chain connects TRBV7-7 to TRBJ1-2, with a tentative D call TRBD1 (6 bases). V was shortened by 10 bases and J by 4 bases, with 25 bases between the two germline ends. This CDR3 contains 16 residues. Per the germline V gene, CDR1 is SSHAT and CDR2 is FNYEAQ (reference sequence).